What follows are 30 T cell receptor beta chains derived from one specimen sequenced in a study of blood T cell repertoires in COVID-19. Data came from immunoSEQ multiplex PCR; TCRdb stores just in-frame clones and leaves some out. The table lists around 62,000 clones, around 89% of them singletons. The sample taken for sequencing was peripheral blood. The origin of the receptors is a human donor in a cohort sampled during active COVID-19.

The V and J genes are TRBV5-4 and TRBJ1-2; 7 bases fit TRBD1. The germline V gene encodes CDR1 SGHNT and CDR2 YYREEE (reference sequence). There are 11 residues in the CDR3. V gave up 4 bases and J gave up 9 bases; unmatched junction bases: 3. In DNA form, the CDR3 reads TGTGCCAGCAGCGCACAGGGGCGCTACACCTTC. Encoded protein: CASSAQGRYTF.

This clone was detected once. V usage is TRBV24-1 and J usage is TRBJ2-5; 10 bases map to TRBD2. This CDR3 is 13 amino acids long. V lost 9 bases and J lost 5; bases outside the gene matches: 5. Germline CDR1 and CDR2: KGHDR and SFDVKD. Here the CDR3 DNA reads TGTGCCACCCGAGCGGGGGGGGAGGAGACCCAGTACTTC. Translation gives CATRAGGEETQYF.

This chain links TRBV5-4 with TRBJ2-7; maybe TRBD1 (6 bases). Trimming shortened V by 2 bases and J by 3 bases, and 12 bases separated the two germline ends. From germline, CDR1 is SGHNT and CDR2 YYREEE (reference sequence). This CDR3 comprises 14 residues. CDR3 bases: TGTGCCAGCAGCTTAAGGGGGAGAAGCTACGAGCAGTACTTC. This encodes CASSLRGRSYEQYF.

This clone was seen only a few times. V gene TRBV5-1 combines with J gene TRBJ2-1; D not resolved. CDR3 length: 14 amino acids. V lost 4 bases and J lost 5, with 13 bases in between. CDR1 is SGHRS, CDR2 YFSETQ, per germline. The CDR3 is CASSSIEVHNEQFF. CDR3 DNA sequence: TGCGCCAGCAGCAGCATCGAAGTTCACAATGAGCAGTTCTTC.

The gene calls are TRBV7-9 and TRBJ1-6; possibly TRBD1 for D (6 bases). This CDR3 is 17 amino acids long. The V and J ends lost 1 base and 1 base respectively, with 11 bases between them. Germline V lookup: CDR1 SEHNR, CDR2 FQNEAQ (reference sequence). In DNA, the CDR3 is TGTGCCAGCAGCTTAGGCGGGGGGCGATCCTATAATTCACCCCTCCACTTT. This sequence encodes CASSLGGGRSYNSPLHF.

This clone was counted once. The V gene is TRBV11-2, the J gene TRBJ1-4; maybe TRBD1 (6 bases). The CDR3 loop spans 16 amino acids. Germline V gene sequence: CDR1 SGHAT, CDR2 FQNNGV. Trimming took off 2 bases at V and 0 bases at J, with 10 bases between the two ends. The DNA of the CDR3 is TGTGCCAGCAGCTTAACAGAGGGGGCAACTAATGAAAAACTGTTTTTT. Its protein is CASSLTEGATNEKLFF.

The V and J genes are TRBV28 and TRBJ2-3, with 12 bases that match TRBD2. Trimming at V came to 6 bases and at J to 2 bases, leaving 6 bases not matched to a gene. Germline CDR1 and CDR2: MDHEN and SYDVKM. The CDR3 runs 16 residues. CDR3 nucleotide sequence: TGTGCCAGCAGGTTACTAGCGGGAGGATACACAGATACGCAGTATTTT. Residues: CASRLLAGGYTDTQYF. Drawing the rest from reference TRBV28 and TRBJ2-3, the complete variable domain is DVKVTQSSRYLVKRTGEKVFLECVQDMDHENMFWYRQDPGLGLRLIYFSYDVKMKEKGDIPEGYSVSREKKERFSLILESASTNQTSMYLCASRLLAGGYTDTQYFGPGTRLTVL.

The chain recombines TRBV4-3 with TRBJ2-7, with D perhaps TRBD2 (5 bases). The CDR3 is 15 residues long. Deletions cut 0 bases from V and 5 bases from J, with 14 bases between. Germline V lookup: CDR1 LGHNA, CDR2 YSLEER. The CDR3 loop reads CASSQDPSLGNEQYF. The DNA of the CDR3 is TGCGCCAGCAGCCAAGACCCCTCCCTCGGGAACGAGCAGTACTTC.

This clone was seen more than once but under ten times. The CDR3: CASSRSQGSTEAFF. DNA of the CDR3: TGTGCCAGCAGCCGATCCCAGGGGTCCACTGAAGCTTTCTTT. This chain uses TRBV7-9 with TRBJ1-1, with D perhaps TRBD1 (6 bases). The germline gives CDR1 SEHNR, CDR2 FQNEAQ (reference sequence). Trimming removed 5 bases at V and 4 bases at J, with 14 bases between. This CDR3 is 14 amino acids long.

The rearrangement links TRBV28 to TRBJ2-7, with 9 bases fitting TRBD2. The CDR3 has 16 amino acids. Germline CDR1 is MDHEN and CDR2 is SYDVKM. Trimming cost V 5 bases and J 2 bases; bases outside gene matches: 10. The CDR3 sequence: CASSGGWTSATYEQYF. CDR3 DNA sequence: TGTGCCAGCAGTGGGGGGTGGACTAGCGCCACCTACGAGCAGTACTTC.

The chain couples TRBV11-2 to TRBJ2-7, with TRBD2 matching 8 bases. The germline V gene has CDR1 SGHAT and CDR2 FQNNGV. This CDR3 has 14 amino acids. V dropped 1 base and J dropped 3; count of bases not matched to a gene: 2. The CDR3 DNA is TGTGCCAGCAGCTTAGTGACTAGCGACTACGAGCAGTACTTC. Protein: CASSLVTSDYEQYF.

The chain employs TRBV29-1 and TRBJ2-1; D is ambiguous. The CDR3 is 14 residues long. Per germline, CDR1 SQVTM and CDR2 ANQGSEA. V was trimmed by 4 bases and J by 0 bases, leaving 10 bases between them. The CDR3 coding sequence is TGCAGCGTTGCCGGGTGGAGCTCCTACAATGAGCAGTTCTTC. Translation: CSVAGWSSYNEQFF.

The V gene is TRBV7-8, the J gene TRBJ2-5, with 13 bases aligning to TRBD2. There are 15 residues in the CDR3. The germline gives CDR1 SGHVS, CDR2 FQNEAQ. Germline trimming cut 7 bases from V and 7 bases from J; bases unmatched to any gene: 9. The CDR3 DNA sequence: TGTGCCAGCATCCCGGGACTAGCGGGGAGGCGGACCCAGTACTTC. Its protein is CASIPGLAGRRTQYF.

The V and J genes are TRBV25-1 and TRBJ2-5; 7 nucleotides agree with TRBD1. Germline V gene sequence: CDR1 MGHDK, CDR2 SYGVNS. The CDR3 spans 15 residues. Trimming at V came to 0 bases and at J to 5 bases, leaving 6 bases not matched to a gene. CDR3 amino acids: CASSEYKGATETQYF. The CDR3, as DNA: TGTGCCAGCAGTGAATATAAGGGGGCCACGGAGACCCAGTACTTC.

This clone was found once. This rearrangement joins TRBV3-1 (or the pseudogene TRBV3-2) to TRBJ2-6; a weak D match, TRBD2 (5 bases). This CDR3 region has 16 residues. CDR1 LGHDT and CDR2 YNNKEL come from the germline V gene (reference sequence). V gave up 4 bases and J gave up 0 bases, with 10 bases separating them. CDR3 DNA sequence: TGTGCCAGCAGCCCGCCGGGGATCTCTGGGGCCAACGTCCTGACTTTC. Its translation: CASSPPGISGANVLTF.

The V call is TRBV24-1, the J call TRBJ2-4, with TRBD2 identical over 8 bases. The ends lost 5 bases at V and 9 bases at J; junction bases unmatched: 5. There are 13 residues in the CDR3. CDR1 is KGHDR, CDR2 SFDVKD, per germline. The CDR3 DNA sequence: TGTGCCACCAGTGCCTCGGGGGGGAGCATTCAGTACTTC. Amino acids: CATSASGGSIQYF.

The chain joins TRBV6-5 to TRBJ1-3; D is ambiguous. The V end lost 8 bases, the J end lost 4 bases, and 12 bases lay between the germline ends. The germline V gene encodes CDR1 MNHEY and CDR2 SVGAGI. This CDR3 is built from 13 residues. The CDR3 sequence is CASSSTNGNTIYF. The CDR3 DNA is TGTGCCAGCTCCAGTACTAACGGAAACACCATATATTTT.

The chain has TRBV30 and TRBJ2-7; 7 nucleotides agree with TRBD1. V lost 4 bases to trimming and J lost 3 bases; unmatched junction nucleotides: 6. The CDR3 covers 13 residues. The V gene's germline CDR1 is GTSNPN and CDR2 SVGIG (reference sequence). CDR3 nucleotides: TGTGCCTGGAACAGGGGACGTGGCTACGAGCAGTACTTC. Translated: CAWNRGRGYEQYF. The variable domain in full, completed from reference TRBV30 and TRBJ2-7, reads SQTIHQWPATLVQPVGSPLSLECTVEGTSNPNLYWYRQAAGRGLQLLFYSVGIGQISSEVPQNLSASRPQDRQFILSSKKLLLSDSGFYLCAWNRGRGYEQYFGPGTRLTVT.

This clone came up a few times. This chain joins TRBV2 and TRBJ2-1; D is unresolved. This CDR3 is 15 amino acids long. Trimming pared 7 bases from V and 6 bases from J, leaving 19 bases between. From germline, CDR1 is SNHLY and CDR2 FYNNEI. CDR3 coding DNA: TGTGCCAGCACCCGAGTTCGTACCGCAGGCAATGAGCAGTTCTTC. Its protein is CASTRVRTAGNEQFF.

This chain uses TRBV3-1 (or the pseudogene TRBV3-2) with TRBJ2-7; 8 bases are a match to TRBD1. CDR1 LGHDT and CDR2 YNNKEL come from the germline V gene (reference sequence). The trim removed 5 bases at V and 2 bases at J, leaving 2 bases unmatched. CDR3 length equals 13 residues. This CDR3 reads CASSRQGTYEQYF. As DNA, the CDR3 is TGTGCCAGCAGCAGACAGGGGACCTACGAGCAGTACTTC.

The chain carries TRBV9 and TRBJ2-3; D perhaps matches TRBD2 (5 bases). Per germline, CDR1 SGDLS and CDR2 YYNGEE. Trimming took 7 bases from V and 2 from J, leaving 17 bases between them. The length of the CDR3 is 15 residues. CDR3 protein: CASDRGGELTDTQYF. Here the CDR3 DNA reads TGTGCCAGCGATCGTGGTGGGGAGCTCACAGATACGCAGTATTTT.

The chain recombines TRBV5-8 with TRBJ1-1; D is unclear. Germline values: CDR1 SGHTS, CDR2 YDEGEE. V was cut by 10 bases and J by 3 bases, with 13 bases left in between. The CDR3 contains 12 residues. The CDR3 nucleotides read TGTGCCGGTGGGCGATTTGACACTGAAGCTTTCTTT. It yields the protein CAGGRFDTEAFF.

The chain carries TRBV4-2 and TRBJ1-2, with D perhaps TRBD1 (6 bases). V lost 3 bases to trimming and J lost 4 bases, with 18 bases between them. The germline V gene has CDR1 LGHNA and CDR2 YNFKEQ. The CDR3 has 16 amino acids. The CDR3 region has the DNA TGTGCCAGCAGCCAGCATACAGGGTTTGAGGGCTATGGCTACACCTTC. It translates to CASSQHTGFEGYGYTF.

The chain joins TRBV27 to TRBJ2-1, with 11 bases aligning to TRBD2. CDR3 length: 15 amino acids. From germline, CDR1 is MNHEY and CDR2 SMNVEV (reference sequence). V was clipped by 3 bases and J by 6 bases; unmatched bases: 4. Written as DNA, the CDR3 is TGTGCCAGCAGTTTGTCAACTAGCGGGAGCAATGAGCAGTTCTTC. Encoded protein: CASSLSTSGSNEQFF.

The chain couples TRBV4-3 to TRBJ1-2, with TRBD1 matching over 7 bases. The J segment lost 0 bases and the V segment lost 0 bases, leaving 7 bases of the junction unmatched. Germline V gene lookup returns CDR1 LGHNA and CDR2 YSLEER. The CDR3 is made up of 17 amino acids. This CDR3 is CASSQERGRTPNYGYTF. CDR3 bases: TGCGCCAGCAGCCAAGAAAGGGGGCGGACCCCTAACTATGGCTACACCTTC.

The chain couples TRBV15 to TRBJ1-5, with D uncertain. There are 16 residues in the CDR3. Trimming cost V 0 bases and J 2 bases, with 11 bases left between them. CDR1 is LNHNV, CDR2 YYDKDF, per germline (reference sequence). The CDR3 bases are TGTGCCACCAGCAGAGATGAAGTCCAGGGCAATCAGCCCCAGCATTTT. Translating it yields CATSRDEVQGNQPQHF. Filled out from reference TRBV15 and TRBJ1-5, the complete variable domain reads DAMVIQNPRYQVTQFGKPVTLSCSQTLNHNVMYWYQQKSSQAPKLLFHYYDKDFNNEADTPDNFQSRRPNTSFCFLDIRSPGLGDTAMYLCATSRDEVQGNQPQHFGDGTRLSIL.

The J gene is TRBJ2-1, the V gene TRBV12-3 or TRBV12-4; a possible D gene is TRBD2 (6 bases). Trimming removed 3 bases from V and 8 bases from J, with 11 bases in between. The CDR3 loop spans 13 amino acids. CDR3 residues: CASSFSGVYEQFF. DNA of the CDR3: TGTGCCAGCAGTTTTTCGGGAGTGTATGAGCAGTTCTTC.

The rearrangement uses TRBV11-3 and TRBJ2-3, with 9 bases matching TRBD2. Germline CDR1 reads SGHNT; CDR2 reads YENEEA. The CDR3 contains 16 residues. The ends lost 5 bases at V and 2 bases at J; junction bases unmatched: 8. The CDR3 sequence is CASSPASGKATDTQYF. The CDR3, as DNA: TGTGCCAGCAGCCCTGCTAGCGGGAAGGCCACAGATACGCAGTATTTT.

The chain links TRBV19 to TRBJ1-1; TRBD1 matches at 8 bases. CDR3 length: 15 amino acids. V was pared by 5 bases and J by 4 bases, with 9 bases of the junction left unmatched. Germline V gene data show CDR1 as LNHDA and CDR2 as SQIVND (reference sequence). In DNA form, the CDR3 reads TGTGCCAGTAGTCTCGGACAGGGTATAGGCACTGAAGCTTTCTTT. Protein product: CASSLGQGIGTEAFF.

This chain joins TRBV15 and TRBJ2-7; D is possibly TRBD1 (5 bases). The CDR3 spans 16 residues. Looked up from germline, CDR1 is LNHNV and CDR2 is YYDKDF (reference sequence). With 3 bases removed from V and 0 bases from J, the gap between germline ends came to 15 bases. The CDR3 sequence is CATSSTRQQISYEQYF. CDR3 in DNA: TGTGCCACCAGCAGTACCAGACAGCAAATCTCCTACGAGCAGTACTTC. Full variable domain (outside the CDR3, taken from reference TRBV15 and TRBJ2-7): DAMVIQNPRYQVTQFGKPVTLSCSQTLNHNVMYWYQQKSSQAPKLLFHYYDKDFNNEADTPDNFQSRRPNTSFCFLDIRSPGLGDTAMYLCATSSTRQQISYEQYFGPGTRLTVT.